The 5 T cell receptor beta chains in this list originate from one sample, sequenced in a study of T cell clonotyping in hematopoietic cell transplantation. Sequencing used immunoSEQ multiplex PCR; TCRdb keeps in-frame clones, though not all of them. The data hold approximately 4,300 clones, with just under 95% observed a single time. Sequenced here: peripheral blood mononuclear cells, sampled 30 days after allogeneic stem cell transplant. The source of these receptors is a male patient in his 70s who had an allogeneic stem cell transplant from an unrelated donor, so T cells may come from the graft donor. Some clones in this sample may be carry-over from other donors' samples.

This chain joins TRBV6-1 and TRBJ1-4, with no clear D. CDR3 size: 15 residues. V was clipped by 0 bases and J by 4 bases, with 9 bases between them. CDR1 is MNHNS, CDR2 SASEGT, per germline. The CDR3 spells CASSEATLLNEKLFF. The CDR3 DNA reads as TGTGCCAGCAGTGAAGCGACGCTCCTTAATGAAAAACTGTTTTTT.

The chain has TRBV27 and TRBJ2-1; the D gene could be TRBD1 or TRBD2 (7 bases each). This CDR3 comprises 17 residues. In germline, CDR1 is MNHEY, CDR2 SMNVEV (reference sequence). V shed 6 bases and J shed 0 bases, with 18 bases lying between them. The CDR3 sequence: CASSPPGGGHSYNEQFF. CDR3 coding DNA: TGTGCCAGCAGCCCCCCAGGGGGGGGACACTCCTACAATGAGCAGTTCTTC.

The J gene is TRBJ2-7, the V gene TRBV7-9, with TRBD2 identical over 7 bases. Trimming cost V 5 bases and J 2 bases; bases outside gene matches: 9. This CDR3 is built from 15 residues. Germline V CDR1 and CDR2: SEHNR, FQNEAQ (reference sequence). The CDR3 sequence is CASSPPASGTYEQYF. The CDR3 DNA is TGTGCCAGCAGCCCACCAGCTAGCGGTACCTACGAGCAGTACTTC.

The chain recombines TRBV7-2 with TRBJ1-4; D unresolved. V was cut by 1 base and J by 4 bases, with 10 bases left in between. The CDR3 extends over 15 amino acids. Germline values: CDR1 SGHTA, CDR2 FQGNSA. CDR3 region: CASSLGAGINEKLFF. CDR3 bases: TGTGCCAGCAGCTTAGGAGCAGGAATTAATGAAAAACTGTTTTTT.

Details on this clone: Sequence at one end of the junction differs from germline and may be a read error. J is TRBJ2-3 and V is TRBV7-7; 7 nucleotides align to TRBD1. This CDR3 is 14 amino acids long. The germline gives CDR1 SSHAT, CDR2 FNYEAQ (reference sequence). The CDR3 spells CASSPTGITDTQYF. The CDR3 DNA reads TGTGCTAGCAGCCCGACAGGGATCACAGATACGCAGTATTTT.